This T cell receptor (beta chain) derives from a study of identical twins. This CDR3 region has 17 residues. Germline CDR1 SGHAT, CDR2 FQDESV (reference sequence). V lost 0 bases, J lost 0 bases, and 15 bases lay in between. TCRdb re-derived calls from the 5' RACE reads in MiXCR, one entry per CDR3 protein. The profile shows a few hundred thousand distinct CDR3 sequences, less than 20% of them singletons. Only a few counts were recorded for this clonotype. The J gene is TRBJ2-7, the V gene TRBV11-1; a weak D match, TRBD1 (6 bases). Input material: naive T cells sorted from blood. The receptor was derived from a man aged 50-59 years in good health. The DNA for the CDR3 is TGTGCCAGCAGCTTAGCTTTCCAGGGGCCCATCTCCTACGAGCAGTACTTC. Protein: CASSLAFQGPISYEQYF.